The 17 T cell receptor beta chains in this list originate from one sample, sequenced in a study of shared clonotypes between healthy human individuals. The method was immunoSEQ multiplex PCR; TCRdb's version includes in-frame clones alone and lacks a portion of them. The data contain under 1 million clones, around 96% of them singletons. CD45RO-negative, CCR7-positively selected cells formed the naive CD8 fraction, excluding terminally differentiated effector memory CD45RA+ cells. The sample comprised naive CD8+ T cells sorted from blood. All receptors derive from a man aged 25 to 45 in good health.

This chain uses TRBV5-1 with TRBJ2-7; 9 nucleotides agree with TRBD1. The J segment lost 1 base and the V segment lost 4 bases, leaving 6 bases of the junction unmatched. The CDR3 is 15 amino acids. Germline V gene lookup returns CDR1 SGHRS and CDR2 YFSETQ. In DNA form, the CDR3 reads TGCGCCAGCAGCCCGGACAGGGGTACATCCTACGAGCAGTACTTC. This encodes CASSPDRGTSYEQYF.

This sequence joins TRBV11-2 and TRBJ2-1; 10 positions match TRBD1. Germline-derived CDR1 and CDR2 are SGHAT and FQNNGV. The CDR3 sequence is 16 residues long. V shed 4 bases, J shed 4 bases, and the junction held 7 bases outside the gene matches. CDR3 nucleotides: TGTGCCAGCAGCTCGCACCGGGACAGGGGTTACAATGAGCAGTTCTTC. This codes for CASSSHRDRGYNEQFF.

This chain joins TRBV4-1 and TRBJ2-3, with D possibly TRBD2 on 6 matching bases. The CDR3 consists of 14 residues. V lost 4 bases to trimming and J lost 0 bases, with 8 bases between them. Germline loops: CDR1 MGHRA, CDR2 YSYEKL. The DNA for the CDR3 is TGCGCCAGCAGCCTAGCGGCTAGCACAGATACGCAGTATTTT. This sequence encodes CASSLAASTDTQYF.

J is TRBJ2-7 and V is TRBV5-1; the D is unclear. Per germline, CDR1 SGHRS and CDR2 YFSETQ. The CDR3 is 16 residues long. Trimming left V 6 bases short and J 5 bases short, with 24 bases between. CDR3 DNA sequence: TGCGCCAGCAAGCTCCCTACTCACAGTAGCACTGACGAGCAGTACTTC. This codes for CASKLPTHSSTDEQYF.

The chain employs TRBV10-1 and TRBJ1-1, with a possible D match to TRBD1 (6 bases). Looked up from germline, CDR1 is WNHNN and CDR2 is SYGVQD (reference sequence). The germline V and J ends were trimmed by 3 bases and 4 bases, with 15 bases remaining between them. This CDR3 has 15 residues. The CDR3, as DNA: TGCGCCAGCAGTGATACTTTCCAGGGGACCACTGAAGCTTTCTTT. Translation gives CASSDTFQGTTEAFF.

This rearrangement joins TRBV27 to TRBJ2-1; TRBD1 might be the D (5 bases). The V end lost 2 bases, the J end lost 5 bases, and 16 bases lay between the germline ends. The germline V gene encodes CDR1 MNHEY and CDR2 SMNVEV (reference sequence). CDR3 length: 16 residues. This CDR3 reads CASSLNNRPVNNEQFF. In nucleotides, the CDR3 is TGTGCCAGCAGTTTAAACAACAGGCCCGTTAACAATGAGCAGTTCTTC.

As to this clone: Other nucleotide sequences in the sample specify the same CDR3. The V and J genes are TRBV20-1 and TRBJ1-1; D is ambiguous. The CDR3 runs to 11 residues. CDR1 is DFQATT and CDR2 is SNEGSKA in the germline V gene (reference sequence). V lost 5 bases and J lost 2, with 6 bases in between. CDR3 coding DNA: TGCAGTGCTCCCGGTAACACTGAAGCTTTCTTT. This sequence encodes CSAPGNTEAFF.

The chain joins TRBV7-9 to TRBJ1-5; D is unresolved. Looked up from germline, CDR1 is SEHNR and CDR2 is FQNEAQ (reference sequence). The V end was cut by 1 base, the J end by 5 bases, with 6 bases between. This CDR3 is 13 amino acids long. The CDR3 spells CASSLGGHQPQHF. CDR3 DNA: TGTGCCAGCAGCTTAGGAGGCCATCAGCCCCAGCATTTT.

The chain combines TRBV6-5 with TRBJ2-7; D not certain. Trimming took off 4 bases at V and 2 bases at J, with 12 bases between the two ends. There are 14 residues in the CDR3. Germline values: CDR1 MNHEY, CDR2 SVGAGI. This CDR3 reads CASSLVGSTYEQYF. The CDR3 region has the DNA TGTGCCAGCAGTTTGGTTGGCAGCACCTACGAGCAGTACTTC.

The V gene is TRBV27, the J gene TRBJ2-3; D remains ambiguous. The germline V gene encodes CDR1 MNHEY and CDR2 SMNVEV (reference sequence). The CDR3 runs 12 residues. V dropped 4 bases and J dropped 5 bases, with 7 bases sitting between them. CDR3 loop: CASSSVGDTQYF. The CDR3, as DNA: TGTGCCAGCAGTTCTGTGGGAGATACGCAGTATTTT.

The chain is built from TRBV7-8 and TRBJ1-4, with a possible D match to TRBD1 (6 bases). V was pared by 6 bases and J by 2 bases, with 13 bases between. Germline V CDR1 and CDR2: SGHVS, FQNEAQ. The CDR3 has 15 amino acids. The CDR3 region is CASRPVGGTNEKLFF. Written as DNA, the CDR3 is TGTGCCAGCAGGCCCGTCGGGGGCACTAATGAAAAACTGTTTTTT.

V gene TRBV29-1 combines with J gene TRBJ2-7; D perhaps matches TRBD2 (6 bases). The germline V gene has CDR1 SQVTM and CDR2 ANQGSEA. CDR3 length equals 12 residues. The V end was cut by 4 bases, the J end by 4 bases, with 11 bases between. As DNA, the CDR3 is TGCAGCGTTGGGGACTTCCTGTACGAGCAGTACTTC. Its protein is CSVGDFLYEQYF.

This clone was detected only once. This chain joins TRBV7-9 and TRBJ2-7; perhaps TRBD1 as D (6 bases). The germline V and J ends were trimmed by 2 bases and 1 base, with 12 bases remaining between them. From germline, CDR1 is SEHNR and CDR2 FQNEAQ (reference sequence). This CDR3 spans 15 amino acids. The CDR3 region is CASSLLGDKSYEQYF. DNA for the CDR3: TGTGCCAGCAGCTTACTCGGGGACAAATCCTACGAGCAGTACTTC.

This clone showed up just once. The chain joins TRBV28 to TRBJ1-3; the D is unclear. Germline assignment: CDR1 MDHEN and CDR2 SYDVKM. The CDR3 sequence is 16 residues long. V lost 2 bases and J lost 0, with 11 bases in between. The CDR3 DNA reads TGTGCCAGCAGTTTACCAACGGGGATCTCTGGAAACACCATATATTTT. Encoded protein: CASSLPTGISGNTIYF. Together with reference TRBV28 and TRBJ1-3, the CDR3 gives the full variable domain: DVKVTQSSRYLVKRTGEKVFLECVQDMDHENMFWYRQDPGLGLRLIYFSYDVKMKEKGDIPEGYSVSREKKERFSLILESASTNQTSMYLCASSLPTGISGNTIYFGEGSWLTVV.

This clone was observed a single time. The rearrangement joins TRBV7-8 to TRBJ2-7; a weak D match, TRBD1 (5 bases). CDR3 length: 13 residues. Germline V gene lookup returns CDR1 SGHVS and CDR2 FQNEAQ. The V end lost 4 bases, the J end lost 2 bases, and 9 bases lay between the germline ends. This chain's CDR3 is CASSSAGTYEQYF. DNA of the CDR3: TGTGCCAGCAGCTCGGCAGGGACCTACGAGCAGTACTTC.

The chain combines TRBV6-5 with TRBJ1-5, with unresolved D. V dropped 4 bases and J dropped 4 bases, with 17 bases sitting between them. The CDR3 consists of 16 residues. CDR1 and CDR2 (germline): MNHEY, SVGAGI. The CDR3 sequence is CASSLGYGRANQPQHF. The CDR3 DNA sequence: TGTGCCAGCAGTTTGGGTTACGGGAGGGCGAATCAGCCCCAGCATTTT.

As concerns this clone: The sample has other DNA sequences that encode this CDR3 too. V usage is TRBV11-2 and J usage is TRBJ2-3; D is unclear. CDR1 is SGHAT, CDR2 FQNNGV, per germline. This CDR3 is built from 13 residues. V was trimmed by 3 bases and J by 0 bases, leaving 4 bases between them. The CDR3 nucleotides read TGTGCCAGCAGCTTTTTTAGCACAGATACGCAGTATTTT. The encoded protein is CASSFFSTDTQYF.